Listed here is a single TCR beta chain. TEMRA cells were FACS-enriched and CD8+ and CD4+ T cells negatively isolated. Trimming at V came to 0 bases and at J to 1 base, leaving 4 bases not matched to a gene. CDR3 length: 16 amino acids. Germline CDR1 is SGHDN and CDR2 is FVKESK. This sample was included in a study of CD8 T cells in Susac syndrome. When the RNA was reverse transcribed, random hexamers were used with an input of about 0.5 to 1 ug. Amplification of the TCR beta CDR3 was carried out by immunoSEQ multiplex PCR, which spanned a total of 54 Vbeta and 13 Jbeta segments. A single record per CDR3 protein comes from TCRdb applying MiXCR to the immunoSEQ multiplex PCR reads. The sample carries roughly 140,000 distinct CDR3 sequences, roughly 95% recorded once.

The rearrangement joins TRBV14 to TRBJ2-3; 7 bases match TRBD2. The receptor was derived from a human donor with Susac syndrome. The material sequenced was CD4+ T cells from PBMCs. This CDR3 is CASSQDAGVGTDTQYF. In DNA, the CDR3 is TGTGCCAGCAGCCAAGACGCGGGAGTAGGCACAGATACGCAGTATTTT.